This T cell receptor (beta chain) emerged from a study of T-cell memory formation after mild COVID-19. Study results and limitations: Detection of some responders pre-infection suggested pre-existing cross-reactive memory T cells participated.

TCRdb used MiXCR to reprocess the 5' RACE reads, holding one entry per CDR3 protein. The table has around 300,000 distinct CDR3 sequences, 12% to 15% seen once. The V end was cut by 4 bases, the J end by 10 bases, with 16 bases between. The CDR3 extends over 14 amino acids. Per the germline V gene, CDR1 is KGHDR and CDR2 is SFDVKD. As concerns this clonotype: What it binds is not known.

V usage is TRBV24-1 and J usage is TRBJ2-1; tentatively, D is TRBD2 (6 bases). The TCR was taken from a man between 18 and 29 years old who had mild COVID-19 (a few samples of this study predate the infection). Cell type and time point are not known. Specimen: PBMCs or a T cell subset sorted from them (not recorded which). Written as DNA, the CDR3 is TGTGCCACCAGTGACCTAGGGACTGCCGGGGAGCAGTTCTTC. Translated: CATSDLGTAGEQFF.